The rows below give T cell receptor beta chains drawn from one sample of a study of blood T cells in healthy people across ages. MiXCR, applied by TCRdb to the 5' RACE reads, yields one record per CDR3 protein. The sample consists of under 1,000,000 distinct CDR3 sequences, 36% of them appearing once. Sequencing was carried out using blood. These receptors were collected from a man between 18 and 29 years old in good health. Both conserved end residues are trimmed from each CDR3. The order of the fields is V gene, J gene, clone size, CDR3 protein. Clone sizes are given selectively: once, few, many, or a class where the clone is expanded.

V gene: TRBV9
J gene: TRBJ2-3
clone size: -
CDR3 protein: ASSVGDYNTDTQY

V gene: TRBV7-9
J gene: TRBJ2-7
clone size: -
CDR3 protein: ASSLSRESYEQY

V gene: TRBV20-1
J gene: TRBJ1-6
clone size: -
CDR3 protein: SAVRGAPMNSPPH

V gene: TRBV11-1
J gene: TRBJ2-3
clone size: -
CDR3 protein: ASSHQGLADLDTQY

V gene: TRBV6-2/TRBV6-3
J gene: TRBJ1-1
clone size: few
CDR3 protein: ASSSNPGPEAF

V gene: TRBV5-1
J gene: TRBJ2-7
clone size: -
CDR3 protein: ASSLAGTSDIYEQY

V gene: TRBV4-2
J gene: TRBJ2-5
clone size: many
CDR3 protein: ASSQVDRRPASETQY

V gene: TRBV9
J gene: TRBJ2-1
clone size: -
CDR3 protein: VSSPGAGFYNEQF

V gene: TRBV27
J gene: TRBJ2-3
clone size: few
CDR3 protein: ASSPRLERTGEDTQY

V gene: TRBV14
J gene: TRBJ2-6
clone size: -
CDR3 protein: ASRNSGSGANVLT

V gene: TRBV5-1
J gene: TRBJ2-3
clone size: few
CDR3 protein: ASSLEGQGLSDTQY

V gene: TRBV7-2
J gene: -
clone size: -
CDR3 protein: ASSLGLALYEQY

V gene: TRBV29-1
J gene: TRBJ1-3
clone size: -
CDR3 protein: SVADSTAGNTIY

V gene: TRBV5-1
J gene: TRBJ1-4
clone size: few
CDR3 protein: ASSSGRSRATNEKLF

V gene: TRBV20-1
J gene: TRBJ2-7
clone size: -
CDR3 protein: SARTPADRQPYEQY

V gene: TRBV5-6
J gene: TRBJ1-2
clone size: many
CDR3 protein: ASSFGAHGYT

V gene: TRBV7-9
J gene: TRBJ2-7
clone size: -
CDR3 protein: ASSSPGQVYEQY

V gene: TRBV7-2
J gene: TRBJ2-3
clone size: -
CDR3 protein: ASTTVAGGTDTQY

V gene: TRBV7-7
J gene: TRBJ2-3
clone size: many
CDR3 protein: ASSLAGVEDTQY

V gene: TRBV5-1
J gene: TRBJ1-4
clone size: -
CDR3 protein: ASSLAPTWEEKLF

V gene: TRBV21-1
J gene: TRBJ1-5
clone size: once
CDR3 protein: ASSTPGTGENWPQH

V gene: TRBV3-1
J gene: TRBJ1-6
clone size: few
CDR3 protein: ASSQVRGEAYNSPLH

V gene: TRBV6-6
J gene: TRBJ1-2
clone size: many
CDR3 protein: ASSYPHLTGREGYT

V gene: TRBV5-1
J gene: TRBJ2-3
clone size: -
CDR3 protein: ASSLRAGSGAPTDTQY

V gene: TRBV12-5
J gene: TRBJ2-7
clone size: -
CDR3 protein: ASGLAGTGSSYEQY

V gene: TRBV20-1
J gene: TRBJ2-3
clone size: -
CDR3 protein: SARDHLAGGFTDTQY

V gene: TRBV10-3
J gene: TRBJ2-3
clone size: -
CDR3 protein: ATSEKRSTDTQY

V gene: TRBV27
J gene: TRBJ1-2
clone size: -
CDR3 protein: ASRGQGVKNYGYT

V gene: TRBV20-1
J gene: TRBJ1-5
clone size: -
CDR3 protein: SARVTGDQPQH

V gene: TRBV20-1
J gene: TRBJ1-5
clone size: -
CDR3 protein: SALGRLQGNQPQH

V gene: TRBV4-1
J gene: TRBJ2-7
clone size: -
CDR3 protein: ASSPGGVPYEQY

V gene: TRBV4-1
J gene: TRBJ2-3
clone size: many
CDR3 protein: ASSPTPSGGSDTQY

V gene: TRBV7-9
J gene: TRBJ2-7
clone size: many
CDR3 protein: ASSPFRGYEQY

V gene: TRBV9
J gene: TRBJ1-4
clone size: -
CDR3 protein: ASGGKGKLF

V gene: TRBV6-1
J gene: TRBJ1-2
clone size: few
CDR3 protein: ASSGTAAYT

V gene: TRBV5-1
J gene: TRBJ2-7
clone size: -
CDR3 protein: ASSLFSGLRVSYEQY

V gene: TRBV7-2
J gene: TRBJ1-6
clone size: once
CDR3 protein: ASSLKPGQGTSPPH

V gene: TRBV20-1
J gene: TRBJ2-5
clone size: few
CDR3 protein: SAPPTTRETQY

V gene: TRBV25-1
J gene: -
clone size: -
CDR3 protein: ASSEYGQGQETQF

V gene: TRBV7-2
J gene: TRBJ2-5
clone size: -
CDR3 protein: ASSPTSGALDEQY

V gene: TRBV5-1
J gene: TRBJ2-3
clone size: -
CDR3 protein: ASGTSGGRDTQY

V gene: TRBV6-5
J gene: TRBJ2-1
clone size: -
CDR3 protein: ASGAAYTVYNEQF

V gene: TRBV14
J gene: TRBJ2-7
clone size: -
CDR3 protein: ASSQTRGGMTIYEQY

V gene: TRBV5-4
J gene: TRBJ2-7
clone size: -
CDR3 protein: ASSTDRGGIQY

V gene: TRBV4-2
J gene: TRBJ1-5
clone size: -
CDR3 protein: ASSQESRAYSNQPQH

V gene: TRBV5-5
J gene: -
clone size: -
CDR3 protein: ASNPTGLSYNEQY

V gene: TRBV4-3
J gene: TRBJ2-3
clone size: many
CDR3 protein: ASSQAWGGGEDTQY

V gene: TRBV7-2
J gene: TRBJ2-3
clone size: -
CDR3 protein: ASSFRSDAQY

V gene: TRBV12-3/TRBV12-4
J gene: TRBJ2-1
clone size: -
CDR3 protein: ASSDGGSGRIYNEQF

V gene: TRBV20-1
J gene: TRBJ2-1
clone size: -
CDR3 protein: SAKLSDNEQF

V gene: TRBV18
J gene: TRBJ2-1
clone size: -
CDR3 protein: ASSTGQGRNEQF

V gene: TRBV20-1
J gene: TRBJ1-2
clone size: -
CDR3 protein: SASDFGYT

V gene: TRBV14
J gene: TRBJ2-6
clone size: many
CDR3 protein: ASSQAGANVLT

V gene: TRBV10-3
J gene: TRBJ2-7
clone size: -
CDR3 protein: AISESRGETGGYNEQY

V gene: TRBV7-2
J gene: TRBJ1-1
clone size: -
CDR3 protein: ASSYRTGMNTEAF

V gene: TRBV12-3/TRBV12-4
J gene: TRBJ1-6
clone size: -
CDR3 protein: ASSKGQGSSPLH

V gene: TRBV6-2/TRBV6-3
J gene: TRBJ2-7
clone size: many
CDR3 protein: ASSPVSPYEQY

V gene: TRBV7-9
J gene: TRBJ2-6
clone size: many
CDR3 protein: ASSLTSSGWRANVLT

V gene: TRBV18
J gene: TRBJ2-3
clone size: many
CDR3 protein: ASSASGTSADTQY